The clone carrying this T cell receptor beta chain was seen a handful of times. The CDR3 has 15 residues. From germline, CDR1 is SEHNR and CDR2 FQNEAQ (reference sequence). The junction had 4 bases not matched to a gene; V was cut back by 5 bases and J by 4 bases. The sample originates from a study of blood T cell repertoires in COVID-19. In the source study's methods: How many nucleated cells were present was estimated from reference gene primer amplification. Here immunoSEQ multiplex PCR was the method, and the copy in TCRdb shows in-frame clones only, minus some. V, J and clone size reflect that table, while D and trimming were determined from the DNA. The sample records around 43,000 clones, more than 85% being singletons.

V and J are TRBV7-9 and TRBJ2-1; TRBD2 aligns across 11 bases. The TCR originated in a man in his fifties or sixties in a cohort sampled during active COVID-19. Material: peripheral blood. CDR3 bases: TGTGCCAGCAGCCGGGGACTAGCGGAATACAATGAGCAGTTCTTC. Its protein product is CASSRGLAEYNEQFF.